Reported below is one T cell receptor beta chain. The sample belongs to a study of blood T cell repertoires in COVID-19. Background on the study: COVID-19 samples, acute and convalescent, were from the United States, Italy and Spain. Sample material is recorded as cDNA or gDNA derived from T cells, B-cell-depleted T cells, or PBMCs.

Original methodology: The authors estimated nucleated cell counts from reference gene primer amplification. Libraries were prepared by immunoSEQ multiplex PCR; TCRdb keeps only in-frame clonotypes and omits some of them. The V and J calls and clone size are taken from that table; D and trimming were inferred from the DNA. This table has about 140,000 clones, approximately 84% appearing once. The germline V gene encodes CDR1 MDHEN and CDR2 SYDVKM. V lost 5 bases to trimming and J lost 6 bases, with 17 bases between them. The CDR3 extends over 15 amino acids. Sequenced input: peripheral blood. The sequence was collected from a human donor in a cohort sampled during active COVID-19. The chain employs TRBV28 and TRBJ1-5, with D possibly matching TRBD1 (5 bases). The CDR3 nucleotides are TGTGCCAGCAGTCAAAGGGTGGGGGGTGGTCAGCCCCAGCATTTT. Amino acid sequence: CASSQRVGGGQPQHF.